The clone carrying this T cell receptor (beta chain) was observed a single time. The antigen remains undetermined. This entry comes from a study of T cells in localized non-small cell lung cancer. General study points: The appearance of a median about 60 of the top 100 tumor clones was seen in adjacent lung. Since sequencing was restricted to only one region of the tumor, intratumor heterogeneity remains a possibility.

Generated by immunoSEQ multiplex PCR, the TCRdb table keeps only in-frame clones and is missing some. The sample contains about 5,600 clones, 25% to 30% of which appear only once. Per the germline V gene, CDR1 is KGHSH and CDR2 is LQKENI. The V end was cut by 3 bases, the J end by 3 bases, with 11 bases between. This CDR3 region has 14 residues. The chain combines TRBV18 with TRBJ2-5; D is possibly TRBD1 or TRBD2 (5 bases each). The specimen was lung tumor tissue, collected before any cancer treatment. The TCR sequence derives from a female donor of 60 years or more with stage I lung adenocarcinoma. The CDR3 DNA sequence: TGTGCCAGCTCACCGTCGTTGGGGGAAGAGACCCAGTACTTC. This translates into CASSPSLGEETQYF. Full variable domain (remainder filled in from reference TRBV18 and TRBJ2-5): NAGVMQNPRHLVRRRGQEARLRCSPMKGHSHVYWYRQLPEEGLKFMVYLQKENIIDESGMPKERFSAEFPKEGPSILRIQQVVRGDSAAYFCASSPSLGEETQYFGPGTRLLVL.